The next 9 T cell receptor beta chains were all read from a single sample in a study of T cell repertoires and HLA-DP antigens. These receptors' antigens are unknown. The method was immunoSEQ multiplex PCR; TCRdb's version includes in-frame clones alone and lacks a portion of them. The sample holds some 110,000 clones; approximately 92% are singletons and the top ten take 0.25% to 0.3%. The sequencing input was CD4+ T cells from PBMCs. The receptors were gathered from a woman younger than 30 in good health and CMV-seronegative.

In nucleotides, the CDR3 is TGTGCCTGGAGGGCCGGGACAGGGTTTGAGGCTTTCTTT. This translates into CAWRAGTGFEAFF. J is TRBJ1-1 and V is TRBV30, with TRBD1 matching 9 bases. The germline V gene encodes CDR1 GTSNPN and CDR2 SVGIG (reference sequence). The CDR3 spans 13 residues. The V gene end was trimmed by 3 bases and the J gene end by 11 bases; junction bases not matched to a gene: 10.

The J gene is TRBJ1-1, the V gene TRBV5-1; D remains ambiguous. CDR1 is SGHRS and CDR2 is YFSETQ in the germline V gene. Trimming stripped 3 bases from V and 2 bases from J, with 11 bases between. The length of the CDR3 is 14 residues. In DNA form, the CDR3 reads TGCGCCAGCAGCTCCTTAACGGTTAACACTGAAGCTTTCTTT. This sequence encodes CASSSLTVNTEAFF.

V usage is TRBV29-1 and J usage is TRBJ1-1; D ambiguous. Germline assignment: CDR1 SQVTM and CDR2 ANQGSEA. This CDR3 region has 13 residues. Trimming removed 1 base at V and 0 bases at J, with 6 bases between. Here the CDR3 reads CSVEAGMNTEAFF. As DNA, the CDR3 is TGCAGCGTTGAAGCCGGGATGAACACTGAAGCTTTCTTT.

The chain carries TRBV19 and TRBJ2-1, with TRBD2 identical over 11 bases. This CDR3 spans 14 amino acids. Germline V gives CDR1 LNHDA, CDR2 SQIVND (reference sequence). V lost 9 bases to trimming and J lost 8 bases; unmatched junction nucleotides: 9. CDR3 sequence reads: CASVAGGMVYEQFF. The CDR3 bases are TGTGCCAGCGTAGCGGGAGGGATGGTGTATGAGCAGTTCTTC.

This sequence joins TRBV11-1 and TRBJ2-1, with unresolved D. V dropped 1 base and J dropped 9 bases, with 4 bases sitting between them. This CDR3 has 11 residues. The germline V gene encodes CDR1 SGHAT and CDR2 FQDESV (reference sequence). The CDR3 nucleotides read TGTGCCAGCAGCTTAGGTTTTGAGCAGTTCTTC. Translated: CASSLGFEQFF.

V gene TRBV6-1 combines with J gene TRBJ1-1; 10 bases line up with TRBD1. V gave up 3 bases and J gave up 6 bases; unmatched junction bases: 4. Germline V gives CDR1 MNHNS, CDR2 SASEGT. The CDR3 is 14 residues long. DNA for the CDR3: TGTGCCAGCAGTGAGACAGGGGGCTTGGCTGAAGCTTTCTTT. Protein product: CASSETGGLAEAFF.

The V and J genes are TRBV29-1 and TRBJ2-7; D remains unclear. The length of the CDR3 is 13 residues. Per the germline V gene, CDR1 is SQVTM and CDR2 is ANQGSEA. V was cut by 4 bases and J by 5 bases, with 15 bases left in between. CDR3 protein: CSVALRQVNEQYF. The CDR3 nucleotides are TGCAGCGTTGCTCTCCGGCAGGTGAACGAGCAGTACTTC.

As DNA, the CDR3 is TGTGCCAGCAGCCGAGCCGGACAGGATCGCTATGGCTACACCTTC. Its translation: CASSRAGQDRYGYTF. The chain links TRBV7-9 to TRBJ1-2; 7 nucleotides agree with TRBD1. From germline, CDR1 is SEHNR and CDR2 FQNEAQ (reference sequence). V trimming: 5 bases; J trimming: 4 bases; junction bases outside the gene matches: 10. This CDR3 comprises 15 residues.

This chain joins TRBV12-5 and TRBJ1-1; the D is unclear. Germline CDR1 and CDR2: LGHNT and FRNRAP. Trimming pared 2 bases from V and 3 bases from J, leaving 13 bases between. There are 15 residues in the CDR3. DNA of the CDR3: TGTGCTAGTGGTTTGATACAAAAGCAGTACACTGAAGCTTTCTTT. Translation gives CASGLIQKQYTEAFF. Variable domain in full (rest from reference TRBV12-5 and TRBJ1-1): DARVTQTPRHKVTEMGQEVTMRCQPILGHNTVFWYRQTMMQGLELLAYFRNRAPLDDSGMPKDRFSAEMPDATLATLKIQPSEPRDSAVYFCASGLIQKQYTEAFFGQGTRLTVV.